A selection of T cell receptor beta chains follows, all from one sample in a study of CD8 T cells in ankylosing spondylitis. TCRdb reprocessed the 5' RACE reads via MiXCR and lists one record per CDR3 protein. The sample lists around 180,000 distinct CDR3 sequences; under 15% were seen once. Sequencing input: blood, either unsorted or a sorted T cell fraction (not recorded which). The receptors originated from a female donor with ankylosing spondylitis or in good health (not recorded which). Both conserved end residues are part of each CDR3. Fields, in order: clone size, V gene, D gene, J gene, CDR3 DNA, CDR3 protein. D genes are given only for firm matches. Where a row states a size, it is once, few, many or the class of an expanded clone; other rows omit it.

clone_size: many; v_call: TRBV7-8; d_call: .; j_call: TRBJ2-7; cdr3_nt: TGTGCCAGCAGCTTATTTAGCGGAGAGGTCTCCTACGAGCAGTACTTC; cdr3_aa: CASSLFSGEVSYEQYF
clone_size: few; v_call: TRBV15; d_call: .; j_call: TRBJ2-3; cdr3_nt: TGTGCCACCAGCAGAGAGGGGGACATCACAGATACGCAGTATTTT; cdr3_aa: CATSREGDITDTQYF
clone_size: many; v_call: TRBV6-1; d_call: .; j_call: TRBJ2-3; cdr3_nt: TGTGCCAGCACCCCTCGGACAGATCTCGCACCCAGGCGGGATACGCAGTATTTT; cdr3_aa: CASTPRTDLAPRRDTQYF
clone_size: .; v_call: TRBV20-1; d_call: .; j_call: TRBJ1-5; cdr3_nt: TGCAGTGCCCAATACAGAGGCAATCAGCCCCAGCATTTT; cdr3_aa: CSAQYRGNQPQHF
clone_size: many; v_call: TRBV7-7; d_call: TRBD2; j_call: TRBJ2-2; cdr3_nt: TGTGCCAGCAGCGTTGGACTAGCGGGAGAAGGCGGGGAGCTGTTTTTT; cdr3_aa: CASSVGLAGEGGELFF
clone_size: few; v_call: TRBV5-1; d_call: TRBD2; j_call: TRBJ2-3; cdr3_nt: TGCGCCAGCAGCTCAGAAGCGGGAATGAACTCTGGTACGCAGTATTTT; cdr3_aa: CASSSEAGMNSGTQYF
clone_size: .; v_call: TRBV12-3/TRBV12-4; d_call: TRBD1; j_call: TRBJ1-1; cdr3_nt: TGTGCCAGCACCACCGGGACAGGGGCTATAAACACTGAAGCTTTCTTT; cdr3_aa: CASTTGTGAINTEAFF
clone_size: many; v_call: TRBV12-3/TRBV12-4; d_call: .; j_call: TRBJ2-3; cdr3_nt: TGTGCCAGCACTAATGACGGGAATACGCAGTATTTT; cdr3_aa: CASTNDGNTQYF
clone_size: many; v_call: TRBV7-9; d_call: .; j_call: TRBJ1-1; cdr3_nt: TGTGCCAGCAGCTCTATGATGGGGGGCACTGAAGCTTTCTTT; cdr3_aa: CASSSMMGGTEAFF
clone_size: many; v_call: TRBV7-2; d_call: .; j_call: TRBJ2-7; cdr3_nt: TGTGCCAGCAGCTTAGGGGGCGCAGGAAACTACGAGCAGTACTTC; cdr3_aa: CASSLGGAGNYEQYF
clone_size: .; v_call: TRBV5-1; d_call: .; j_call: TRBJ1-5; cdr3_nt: TGCGCCGGCAGCTCGGACAGCAATCAGCCCCAGCATTTT; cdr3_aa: CAGSSDSNQPQHF